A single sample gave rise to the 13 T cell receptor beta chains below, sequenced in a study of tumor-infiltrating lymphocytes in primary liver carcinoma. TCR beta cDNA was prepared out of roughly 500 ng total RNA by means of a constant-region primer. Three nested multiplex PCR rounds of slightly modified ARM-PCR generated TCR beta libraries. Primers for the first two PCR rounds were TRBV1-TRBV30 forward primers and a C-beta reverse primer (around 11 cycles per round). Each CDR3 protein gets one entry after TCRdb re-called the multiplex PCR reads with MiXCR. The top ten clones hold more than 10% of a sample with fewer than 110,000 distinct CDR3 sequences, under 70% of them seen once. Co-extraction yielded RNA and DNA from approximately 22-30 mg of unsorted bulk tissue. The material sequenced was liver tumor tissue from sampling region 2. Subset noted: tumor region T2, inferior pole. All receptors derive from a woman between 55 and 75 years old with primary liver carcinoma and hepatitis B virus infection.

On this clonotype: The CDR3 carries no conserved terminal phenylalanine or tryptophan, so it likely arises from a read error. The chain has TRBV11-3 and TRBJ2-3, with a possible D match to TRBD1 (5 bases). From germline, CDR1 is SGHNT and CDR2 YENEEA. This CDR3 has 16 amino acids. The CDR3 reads CASSPRQWSSTDMQYL. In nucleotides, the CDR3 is TGTGCCAGCAGCCCCCGACAGTGGTCAAGCACAGATATGCAGTATCTT.

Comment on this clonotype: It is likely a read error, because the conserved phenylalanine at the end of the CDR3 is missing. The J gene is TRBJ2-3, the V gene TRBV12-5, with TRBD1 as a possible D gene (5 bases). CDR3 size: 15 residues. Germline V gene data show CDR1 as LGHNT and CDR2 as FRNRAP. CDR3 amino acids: CASGLVGPGQNTQYL. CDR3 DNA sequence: TGTGCCAGTGGTTTGGTAGGACCAGGGCAAAATACGCAGTATTTA.

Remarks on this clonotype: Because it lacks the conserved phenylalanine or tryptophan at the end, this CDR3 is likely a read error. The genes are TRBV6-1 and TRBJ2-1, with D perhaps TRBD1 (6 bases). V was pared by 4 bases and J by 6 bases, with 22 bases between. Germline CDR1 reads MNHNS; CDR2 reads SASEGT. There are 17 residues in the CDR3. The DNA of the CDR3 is TGTGCCAGCAGTGTCTCCCTAACTGGGACAAGCACCAATGAGCAGTTCTCC. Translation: CASSVSLTGTSTNEQFS.

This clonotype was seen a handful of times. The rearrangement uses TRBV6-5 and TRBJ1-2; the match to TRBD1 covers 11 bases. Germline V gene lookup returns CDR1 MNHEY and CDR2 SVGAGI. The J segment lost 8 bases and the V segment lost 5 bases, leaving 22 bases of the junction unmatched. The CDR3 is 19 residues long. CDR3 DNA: TGTGCCAGCAGTGCGAAATCCCCGGGACAGGGGGGTCCCTTGGAGGGCTACACCTTC. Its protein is CASSAKSPGQGGPLEGYTF.

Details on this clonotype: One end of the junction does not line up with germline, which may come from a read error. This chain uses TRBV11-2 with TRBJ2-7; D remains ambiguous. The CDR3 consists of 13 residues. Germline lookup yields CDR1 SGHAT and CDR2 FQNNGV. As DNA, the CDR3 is TGTGCTAGCAGCTTAGGGCCCACCTACGAGCAGTACTTC. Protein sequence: CASSLGPTYEQYF.

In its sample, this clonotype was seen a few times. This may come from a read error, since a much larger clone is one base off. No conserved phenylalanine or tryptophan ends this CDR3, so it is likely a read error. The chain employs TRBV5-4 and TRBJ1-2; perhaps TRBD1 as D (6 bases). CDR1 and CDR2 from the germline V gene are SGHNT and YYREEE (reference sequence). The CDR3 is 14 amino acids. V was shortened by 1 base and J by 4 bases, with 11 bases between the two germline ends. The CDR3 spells CASSLITGSYGYTS. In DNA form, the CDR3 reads TGTGCCAGCAGCTTGATCACAGGGAGCTATGGCTACACCTCC.

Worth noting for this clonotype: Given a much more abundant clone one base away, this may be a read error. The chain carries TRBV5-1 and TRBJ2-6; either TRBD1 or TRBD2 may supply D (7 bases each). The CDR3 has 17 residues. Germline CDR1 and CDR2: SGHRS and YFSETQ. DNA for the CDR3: TGCACCAGCAGGGGGGGAAATTTCGGCTCTGGGGCCAACGTCCTGACTTTC. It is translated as CTSRGGNFGSGANVLTF.

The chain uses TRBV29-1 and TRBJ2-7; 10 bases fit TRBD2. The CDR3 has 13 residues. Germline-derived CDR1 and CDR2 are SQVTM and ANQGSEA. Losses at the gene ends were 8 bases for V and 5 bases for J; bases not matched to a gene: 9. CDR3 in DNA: TGCAGCTTGATGGGGACTAGCGTCAACGAGCAGTACTTC. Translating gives CSLMGTSVNEQYF.

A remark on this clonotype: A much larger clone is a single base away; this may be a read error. The CDR3 DNA reads as TGTGTCAGCAGTTTATTCGGGAACTCCTACGAGCAGTACTTC. It encodes CVSSLFGNSYEQYF. The chain joins TRBV12-3 or TRBV12-4 to TRBJ2-7, with D possibly TRBD2 on 5 matching bases. The CDR3 is 14 amino acids.

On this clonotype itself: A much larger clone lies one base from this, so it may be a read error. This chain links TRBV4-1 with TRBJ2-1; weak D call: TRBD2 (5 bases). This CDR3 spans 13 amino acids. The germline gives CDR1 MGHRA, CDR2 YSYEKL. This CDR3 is CTGSRDYYNEQFF. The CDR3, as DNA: TGCACCGGCAGCCGTGACTATTACAATGAGCAGTTCTTC.

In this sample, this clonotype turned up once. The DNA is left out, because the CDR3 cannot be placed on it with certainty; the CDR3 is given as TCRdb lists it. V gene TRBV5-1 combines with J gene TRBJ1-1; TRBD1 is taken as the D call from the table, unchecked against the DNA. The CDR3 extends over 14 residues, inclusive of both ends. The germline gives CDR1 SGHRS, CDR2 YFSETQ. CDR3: CASSWGQGNTGASF.

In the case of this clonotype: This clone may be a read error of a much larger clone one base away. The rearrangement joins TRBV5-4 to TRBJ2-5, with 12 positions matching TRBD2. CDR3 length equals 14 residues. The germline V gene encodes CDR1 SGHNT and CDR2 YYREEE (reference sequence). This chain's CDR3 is CASSLAGGPESQYF. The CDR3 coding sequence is TGTGCCAGCAGCCTAGCGGGAGGGCCTGAGAGCCAGTACTTC.

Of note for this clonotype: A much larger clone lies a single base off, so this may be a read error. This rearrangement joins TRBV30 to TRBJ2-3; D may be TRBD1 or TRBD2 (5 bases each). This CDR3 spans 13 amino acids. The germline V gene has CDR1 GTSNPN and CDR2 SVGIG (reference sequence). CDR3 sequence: CTWDRQFTDTQYF. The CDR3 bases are TGTACCTGGGACCGACAGTTCACAGATACGCAGTATTTT.